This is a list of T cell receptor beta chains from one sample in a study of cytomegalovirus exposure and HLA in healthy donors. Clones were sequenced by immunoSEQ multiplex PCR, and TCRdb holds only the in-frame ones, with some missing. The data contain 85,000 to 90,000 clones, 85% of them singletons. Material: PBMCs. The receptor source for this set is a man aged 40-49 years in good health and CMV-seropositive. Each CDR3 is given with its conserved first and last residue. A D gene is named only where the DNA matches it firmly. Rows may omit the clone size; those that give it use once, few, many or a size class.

cdr3_nt: TGTGCCAGCAGCCAAGAACCGGGAGTCCAAGAGACCCAGTACTTC
cdr3_aa: CASSQEPGVQETQYF
clone_size: -
j_call: TRBJ2-5
d_call: -
v_call: TRBV4-2

cdr3_nt: TGTGCCATCAGGGGGGGTGGGCACGAGCAGTACTTC
cdr3_aa: CAIRGGGHEQYF
clone_size: -
j_call: TRBJ2-7
d_call: -
v_call: TRBV7-9

cdr3_nt: TGTGCCAGCACGTTGGGGACAGGGGGCTACAATGAGCAGTTCTTC
cdr3_aa: CASTLGTGGYNEQFF
clone_size: -
j_call: TRBJ2-1
d_call: TRBD1
v_call: TRBV6-1

cdr3_nt: TGTGCCTGGAGTGGCCTTCGGAGCACAGATACGCAGTATTTT
cdr3_aa: CAWSGLRSTDTQYF
clone_size: -
j_call: TRBJ2-3
d_call: -
v_call: TRBV30

cdr3_nt: TGTGCCAGCAGTTGGGCAGCTTTAGACTATGGCTACACCTTC
cdr3_aa: CASSWAALDYGYTF
clone_size: -
j_call: TRBJ1-2
d_call: -
v_call: TRBV25-1

cdr3_nt: TGTGCCAGCAGTGATGGCGGGGGGGCCTTCGATGAGCAGTTCTTC
cdr3_aa: CASSDGGGAFDEQFF
clone_size: once
j_call: TRBJ2-1
d_call: TRBD2
v_call: TRBV6-1

cdr3_nt: TGTGCCAGCAGTTATGCTGATGGGGACACTGAATCTTTCTTT
cdr3_aa: CASSYADGDTESFF
clone_size: -
j_call: TRBJ1-1
d_call: -
v_call: TRBV6-6

cdr3_nt: TGCGCCAGCAGTGGGCTACTAGCGGGGTCCTCCTACGAGCAGTACTTC
cdr3_aa: CASSGLLAGSSYEQYF
clone_size: -
j_call: TRBJ2-7
d_call: TRBD2
v_call: TRBV10-2

cdr3_nt: TGTGCCAGCAGTTTATTCGCAGGGGGCCGTAATCAGCCCCAGCATTTT
cdr3_aa: CASSLFAGGRNQPQHF
clone_size: few
j_call: TRBJ1-5
d_call: TRBD1
v_call: TRBV13

cdr3_nt: TGTGCCAGCAGTGATCTGGGAGCACCGGGTGGCTACACCTTC
cdr3_aa: CASSDLGAPGGYTF
clone_size: -
j_call: TRBJ1-2
d_call: -
v_call: TRBV6-6

cdr3_nt: TGTGCCAGCAGCTTAGTGGGCCAGCAAGAGACCCAGTACTTC
cdr3_aa: CASSLVGQQETQYF
clone_size: once
j_call: TRBJ2-5
d_call: -
v_call: TRBV11-2

cdr3_nt: TGTGCCAGTACCGCCGGGACAGGGGTGACAGGGGCCAACGTCCTGACTTTC
cdr3_aa: CASTAGTGVTGANVLTF
clone_size: once
j_call: TRBJ2-6
d_call: TRBD1
v_call: TRBV19

cdr3_nt: TGTGCCAGCAGCTTACCGGGAGCGGTCTACGAGCAGTACTTC
cdr3_aa: CASSLPGAVYEQYF
clone_size: -
j_call: TRBJ2-7
d_call: -
v_call: TRBV7-8

cdr3_nt: TGTGCCAGCTGGAGGGCGGGAGTATTCCACGAGCAGTACTTC
cdr3_aa: CASWRAGVFHEQYF
clone_size: -
j_call: TRBJ2-7
d_call: TRBD2
v_call: TRBV5-6

cdr3_nt: TGTGCCAGCAGTTCGACAGGCTACAATGAGCAGTTCTTC
cdr3_aa: CASSSTGYNEQFF
clone_size: -
j_call: TRBJ2-1
d_call: -
v_call: TRBV27

cdr3_nt: TGTGCCAGCAGTTTGACAGGGGGTAACACCGGGGAGCTGTTTTTT
cdr3_aa: CASSLTGGNTGELFF
clone_size: -
j_call: TRBJ2-2
d_call: TRBD1
v_call: TRBV6-6

cdr3_nt: TGCGCCAGCAGCACAGAACGCTACGAGCAGTACTTC
cdr3_aa: CASSTERYEQYF
clone_size: once
j_call: TRBJ2-7
d_call: -
v_call: TRBV5-1

cdr3_nt: TGTGCCAGCAGCGTATTGGCTGAGAACACTGAAGCTTTCTTT
cdr3_aa: CASSVLAENTEAFF
clone_size: -
j_call: TRBJ1-1
d_call: -
v_call: TRBV9

cdr3_nt: TGTGCCAGCAGCAAACTAGCGCCGAACACCGGGGAGCTGTTTTTT
cdr3_aa: CASSKLAPNTGELFF
clone_size: -
j_call: TRBJ2-2
d_call: TRBD2
v_call: TRBV7-2

cdr3_nt: TGCGCCAGCAGCTTGGCCCGGACTAGCGGGGGGGGCAGAGATACGCAGTATTTT
cdr3_aa: CASSLARTSGGGRDTQYF
clone_size: -
j_call: TRBJ2-3
d_call: TRBD2
v_call: TRBV5-1

cdr3_nt: TGTGCCAGCAGCCAAGATCGCGGGGACGGCTACACCTTC
cdr3_aa: CASSQDRGDGYTF
clone_size: -
j_call: TRBJ1-2
d_call: -
v_call: TRBV4-2

cdr3_nt: TGTGCCAGCAGTAATGGACTAGTCGGTGAGCAGTTCTTC
cdr3_aa: CASSNGLVGEQFF
clone_size: -
j_call: TRBJ2-1
d_call: TRBD2
v_call: TRBV28

cdr3_nt: TGCGCCAGCAGTCTGGCCAGGGCCGCAGATACGCAGTATTTT
cdr3_aa: CASSLARAADTQYF
clone_size: -
j_call: TRBJ2-3
d_call: -
v_call: TRBV5-1

cdr3_nt: TGTGCCATCAGTGAGGCCGGAGCCTACGAGCAGTACTTC
cdr3_aa: CAISEAGAYEQYF
clone_size: -
j_call: TRBJ2-7
d_call: -
v_call: TRBV10-3

cdr3_nt: TGTGCCAGCCTAATCGTAGCGGGATTTTGCGAGCAGTACTTC
cdr3_aa: CASLIVAGFCEQYF
clone_size: -
j_call: TRBJ2-7
d_call: TRBD2
v_call: TRBV6-5

cdr3_nt: TGCGCCAGCAGCCTGGGGACAGGGGGCCCCAATCAGCCCCAGCATTTT
cdr3_aa: CASSLGTGGPNQPQHF
clone_size: -
j_call: TRBJ1-5
d_call: TRBD1
v_call: TRBV5-1

cdr3_nt: TGTGCCAGCAGCGTAGAAGCAGGCAGGGTTGGCGATGGCTACACCTTC
cdr3_aa: CASSVEAGRVGDGYTF
clone_size: -
j_call: TRBJ1-2
d_call: -
v_call: TRBV9

cdr3_nt: TGTGCCAGCAGTGAACTGTCAGGGATTAGCAATGAGCAGTTCTTC
cdr3_aa: CASSELSGISNEQFF
clone_size: -
j_call: TRBJ2-1
d_call: -
v_call: TRBV6-1

cdr3_nt: TGTGCCAGCTCTTTGGTCGGACAGGGCACAGATACGCAGTATTTT
cdr3_aa: CASSLVGQGTDTQYF
clone_size: -
j_call: TRBJ2-3
d_call: TRBD1
v_call: TRBV6-1

cdr3_nt: TGTGCCAGCTCCCCCTCCTCCTACGAGCAGTACTTC
cdr3_aa: CASSPSSYEQYF
clone_size: -
j_call: TRBJ2-7
d_call: -
v_call: TRBV18

cdr3_nt: TGTGCCAGCACACAGGGCCTACTCAATTCACCCCTCCACTTT
cdr3_aa: CASTQGLLNSPLHF
clone_size: -
j_call: TRBJ1-6
d_call: -
v_call: TRBV27